A single sample gave rise to the 24 T cell receptor beta chains below, sequenced in a study of T cells in Graves' hyperthyroidism and ophthalmopathy. Amplification of TCR beta CDR3 regions was performed using RNA transcripts as template. With the HTBI primer set, the TCR CDR3 went through a first round of RT-PCR. TCRdb recomputed calls from the multiplex PCR reads with MiXCR, one row per CDR3 protein. Altogether around 700,000 distinct CDR3 sequences are present, 35% being singletons, with the ten largest covering around 30%. Input material: blood. These receptors originate from a woman between 40 and 50 years old with Graves' hyperthyroidism.

This clonotype has just a few counts. The chain employs TRBV7-2 and TRBJ2-6; no reliable D call. CDR1 is SGHTA, CDR2 FQGNSA, per germline. This CDR3 region has 17 residues. Trimming took 3 bases from V and 2 from J, leaving 14 bases between them. The CDR3 region has the DNA TGTGCCAGCAGCTTGACCGGCTATTCAACTGGGGCCAACGTCCTGACTTTC. It codes for CASSLTGYSTGANVLTF.

The CDR3 protein is CSALRTSGTDTQYF. Here the CDR3 DNA reads TGCAGTGCTCTGAGGACTAGCGGGACAGATACGCAGTATTTT. The chain has TRBV20-1 and TRBJ2-3, with 11 bases aligning to TRBD2. CDR3 length equals 14 residues. Germline values: CDR1 DFQATT, CDR2 SNEGSKA (reference sequence). The trim removed 5 bases at V and 3 bases at J, leaving 4 bases unmatched.

The J gene is TRBJ1-1, the V gene TRBV7-2; TRBD1 agrees at 7 bases. CDR1 and CDR2 (germline): SGHTA, FQGNSA. V trimming: 0 bases; J trimming: 3 bases; junction bases outside the gene matches: 7. This CDR3 has 16 amino acids. The DNA for the CDR3 is TGTGCCAGCAGCTTAGCGCTGGCAGGGGGATACACTGAAGCTTTCTTT. Encoded protein: CASSLALAGGYTEAFF.

This clonotype occurred once. The DNA for the CDR3 is TGCAGTGCTAGAGAGGGGACAGGGAACTATGGCTACACCTTC. This codes for CSAREGTGNYGYTF. This chain uses TRBV20-1 with TRBJ1-2, with 9 bases that match TRBD1. CDR3 length equals 14 residues. Unmatched junction bases numbered 1, after V lost 0 bases and J lost 2 bases. CDR1 is DFQATT and CDR2 is SNEGSKA in the germline V gene (reference sequence).

The chain uses TRBV19 and TRBJ1-2; maybe TRBD1 (5 bases). V was pared by 5 bases and J by 4 bases, with 11 bases between. This CDR3 is 13 amino acids long. Germline V gives CDR1 LNHDA, CDR2 SQIVND (reference sequence). CDR3 nucleotides: TGTGCCAGTAGTCCGGGGGGTTTCTATGGCTACACCTTC. Amino acid sequence: CASSPGGFYGYTF.

The table lists this clonotype with many counts. V gene TRBV7-3 combines with J gene TRBJ2-7; weak D call: TRBD2 (5 bases). The germline CDR1 and CDR2 sequences are SGHTA and FQGTGA. The CDR3 spans 15 residues. V was cut by 1 base and J by 1 base, with 11 bases left in between. CDR3 loop: CASSLSPDLSYEQYF. CDR3 bases: TGTGCCAGCAGCTTAAGTCCGGACTTATCCTACGAGCAGTACTTC.

The CDR3 is CASGLVLGTGPRTFHQPQHF. In DNA form, the CDR3 reads TGTGCTAGTGGTTTGGTACTTGGGACAGGCCCTCGAACCTTCCATCAGCCCCAGCATTTT. The chain couples TRBV12-5 to TRBJ1-5, with 8 bases that match TRBD1. The CDR3 covers 20 residues. The germline CDR1 and CDR2 sequences are LGHNT and FRNRAP. The V segment lost 0 bases and the J segment 5 bases; nucleotides outside the gene matches: 18.

This clonotype showed up many times. This may be a read error, as it is one base from a much larger clone. As DNA, the CDR3 is TGTGCCAGCAGTCGAAGTCAGCCCCAGCATTTT. It specifies CASSRSQPQHF. The genes are TRBV12-3 or TRBV12-4 and TRBJ1-5, with no clear D. The CDR3 is 11 amino acids. Trimming took 5 bases from V and 6 from J, leaving 5 bases between them.

To note about this clonotype: This may come from a read error, since a much larger clone is one base off. This chain connects TRBV20-1 to TRBJ2-7; TRBD2 aligns across 11 bases. The CDR3 has 13 residues. Germline CDR1 is DFQATT and CDR2 is SNEGSKA (reference sequence). CDR3 loop: CRAGTSGNYEQYF. The CDR3 DNA reads as TGCAGAGCAGGGACTAGCGGTAACTACGAGCAGTACTTC.

The rearrangement uses TRBV6-1 and TRBJ1-4; 10 positions agree with TRBD1. CDR1 MNHNS and CDR2 SASEGT come from the germline V gene. The junction had 7 bases not matched to a gene; V was cut back by 1 base and J by 8 bases. This CDR3 comprises 16 residues. CDR3 DNA sequence: TGTGCCAGCAGTGAAGTAGTGGGACAGGGGTCAGAAAAACTGTTTTTT. Protein product: CASSEVVGQGSEKLFF.

Remarks on this clonotype: This may arise from a read error, as a much more abundant clone is one base away. This chain joins TRBV25-1 and TRBJ2-7; D might be TRBD1 (6 bases). The germline CDR1 and CDR2 sequences are MGHDK and SYGVNS. The CDR3 runs 14 residues. The CDR3 DNA sequence: TGTGCCAACAGTCCGCGACAGGACATCTACGAGCAGTACTTC. Amino acids: CANSPRQDIYEQYF.

V gene TRBV19 combines with J gene TRBJ2-7, with no clear D. With 7 bases removed from V and 0 bases from J, the gap between germline ends came to 13 bases. This CDR3 is 14 amino acids long. The germline gives CDR1 LNHDA, CDR2 SQIVND (reference sequence). CDR3: CASTHRANSYEQYF. CDR3 nucleotide sequence: TGTGCCAGTACTCACCGGGCCAACTCCTACGAGCAGTACTTC.

The gene calls are TRBV12-3 or TRBV12-4 and TRBJ2-7; perhaps D is TRBD1 or TRBD2 (5 bases each). The CDR3 extends over 14 amino acids. Trimming stripped 1 base from V and 6 bases from J, with 13 bases between. This CDR3 is CASSLGGPGPEQYF. CDR3 in DNA: TGTGCCAGCAGTTTAGGGGGACCGGGTCCCGAGCAGTACTTC.

This clonotype was counted many times. The gene calls are TRBV7-2 and TRBJ2-7; D is tentatively TRBD1 or TRBD2 (5 bases each). Looked up from germline, CDR1 is SGHTA and CDR2 is FQGNSA. V gave up 2 bases and J gave up 4 bases, with 12 bases separating them. The CDR3 totals 14 residues. The CDR3 nucleotides are TGTGCCAGCAGCTTACCGGGGCGATGGTACGAGCAGTACTTC. This translates into CASSLPGRWYEQYF.

This chain joins TRBV10-1 and TRBJ2-7; 9 nucleotides agree with TRBD1. Trimming removed 3 bases from V and 5 bases from J; junction bases left unmatched: 8. The CDR3 length is 15 residues. Germline values: CDR1 WNHNN, CDR2 SYGVQD (reference sequence). The CDR3 nucleotides read TGCGCCAGCAGTGACCTGGGACAGGGCGGCGACGAGCAGTACTTC. Its protein product is CASSDLGQGGDEQYF.

The chain couples TRBV19 to TRBJ1-1; the D is unclear. The germline V gene encodes CDR1 LNHDA and CDR2 SQIVND (reference sequence). Trimming left V 8 bases short and J 1 base short, with 17 bases between. This CDR3 contains 15 residues. DNA for the CDR3: TGTGCCAGTTCCCCCTGGGAGGGAACGAACACTGAAGCTTTCTTT. It encodes CASSPWEGTNTEAFF.

J is TRBJ2-5 and V is TRBV7-9, with TRBD2 matching over 9 bases. V was pared by 5 bases and J by 7 bases, with 11 bases of the junction left unmatched. The CDR3 runs 15 residues. The germline V gene encodes CDR1 SEHNR and CDR2 FQNEAQ (reference sequence). The chain's CDR3 is CASSRAGGLEGTQYF. The CDR3 nucleotides are TGTGCCAGCAGCCGTGCGGGAGGGCTCGAAGGGACCCAGTACTTC.

The chain is built from TRBV19 and TRBJ1-4, with 10 bases matching TRBD1. This CDR3 comprises 15 residues. Germline values: CDR1 LNHDA, CDR2 SQIVND (reference sequence). The trim removed 7 bases at V and 6 bases at J, leaving 8 bases unmatched. The CDR3 reads CASNPSGTGDEKLFF. Written as DNA, the CDR3 is TGTGCCAGTAACCCATCCGGGACAGGGGATGAAAAACTGTTTTTT. The full variable domain, with the rest looked up from reference TRBV19 and TRBJ1-4, is DGGITQSPKYLFRKEGQNVTLSCEQNLNHDAMYWYRQDPGQGLRLIYYSQIVNDFQKGDIAEGYSVSREKKESFPLTVTSAQKNPTAFYLCASNPSGTGDEKLFFGSGTQLSVL.

The chain carries TRBV2 and TRBJ2-7; D is uncertain. V lost 5 bases, J lost 3 bases, and 11 bases lay in between. The length of the CDR3 is 13 residues. CDR1 and CDR2 from the germline V gene are SNHLY and FYNNEI. This CDR3 reads CASSYSLYYEQYF. The CDR3 DNA sequence: TGTGCCAGCAGTTACTCCCTCTACTACGAGCAGTACTTC.

V and J are TRBV4-3 and TRBJ2-2; D may be TRBD2 (6 bases). The germline V gene encodes CDR1 LGHNA and CDR2 YSLEER. Between the trimmed V and J ends, which lost 0 bases and 5 bases, there was a span of 13 bases. The CDR3 is 16 residues long. In nucleotides, the CDR3 is TGCGCCAGCAGCCAAGACGCGGGACGCCTTACCGGGGAGCTGTTTTTT. Protein: CASSQDAGRLTGELFF.

The sample holds a few counts of this clonotype. CDR3 in DNA: TGTGCCAGCAGCGACGGGACTAGCGGGAAGAGACGCTACGAGCAGTACTTC. Its translation is CASSDGTSGKRRYEQYF. The V gene is TRBV5-4, the J gene TRBJ2-7; 13 bases align to TRBD2. V dropped 4 bases and J dropped 3; count of bases not matched to a gene: 10. Looked up from germline, CDR1 is SGHNT and CDR2 is YYREEE (reference sequence). The CDR3 is 17 amino acids. Together with reference TRBV5-4 and TRBJ2-7, the CDR3 gives the full variable domain: ETGVTQSPTHLIKTRGQQVTLRCSSQSGHNTVSWYQQALGQGPQFIFQYYREEENGRGNFPPRFSGLQFPNYSSELNVNALELDDSALYLCASSDGTSGKRRYEQYFGPGTRLTVT.

This clonotype has more than one count but fewer than ten. CDR3 sequence (DNA): TGTGCCAGCAGACCCGGTGGGGGCCTAACCTACGAGCAGTACTTC. Amino acid sequence: CASRPGGGLTYEQYF. The V call is TRBV7-2, the J call TRBJ2-7; tentative D call: TRBD1 (6 bases). The V gene's germline CDR1 is SGHTA and CDR2 FQGNSA. V was shortened by 6 bases and J by 2 bases, with 17 bases between the two germline ends. CDR3 length equals 15 residues.

The chain joins TRBV7-9 to TRBJ1-6; 7 nucleotides match TRBD1. The CDR3 contains 14 residues. Trimming at V came to 5 bases and at J to 12 bases, leaving 10 bases not matched to a gene. Germline assignment: CDR1 SEHNR and CDR2 FQNEAQ (reference sequence). CDR3 nucleotides: TGTGCCAGCAGCCAACGGGGAGGGGGCGGACCCCTCCACTTT. This gives the protein CASSQRGGGGPLHF.

The J gene is TRBJ2-7, the V gene TRBV27; 7 bases are shared with TRBD1. V lost 5 bases and J lost 2; bases outside the gene matches: 6. The CDR3 totals 14 residues. Germline V gives CDR1 MNHEY, CDR2 SMNVEV (reference sequence). CDR3 residues: CASSLTGIPYEQYF. DNA of the CDR3: TGTGCCAGCAGTCTGACAGGGATTCCCTACGAGCAGTACTTC.